These T cell receptor beta chains were read from a single sample in a study of identical twins. MiXCR, applied by TCRdb to the 5' RACE reads, yields one record per CDR3 protein. The sample has more than 400,000 distinct CDR3 sequences; approximately 16% are singletons. The sample was also linked to a second study, of yellow fever vaccine responses in identical twins.

Sequences were obtained from CD4+ T cells sorted from blood. These TCRs come from a woman younger than 35 in good health. CDR3s include the opening cysteine and the closing phenylalanine or tryptophan. The D gene is left open where the match is weak. The size entry is marked missing in some rows and otherwise reads once, few, many or a size class.

J gene,clone size,CDR3 length,V gene,D gene,CDR3 protein,CDR3 DNA
TRBJ2-2,.,13,TRBV7-2,.,CASSSPGTGELFF,TGTGCCAGCAGCTCCCCGGGGACCGGGGAGCTGTTTTTT
TRBJ2-5,.,14,TRBV5-5,TRBD2,CASSLATGGETQYF,TGTGCCAGCAGCTTGGCGACGGGAGGAGAGACCCAGTACTTC
TRBJ1-5,.,15,TRBV28,.,CASSTPTVSNQPQHF,TGTGCCAGCAGTACCCCGACAGTTAGCAATCAGCCCCAGCATTTT
TRBJ2-2,.,15,TRBV12-3/TRBV12-4,.,CASRPGPHIAGELFF,TGTGCCAGCAGACCGGGACCCCACATCGCCGGGGAGCTGTTTTTT
TRBJ2-6,few,18,TRBV4-1,.,CASSQKGSQGSGANVLTF,TGCGCCAGCAGCCAGAAGGGGTCGCAGGGATCTGGGGCCAACGTCCTGACTTTC
TRBJ2-5,.,12,TRBV29-1,TRBD1,CSGKGQQETQYF,TGCAGCGGGAAGGGACAGCAAGAGACCCAGTACTTC
TRBJ2-7,few,14,TRBV5-1,.,CASSGGTPPREQYF,TGCGCCAGCAGCGGTGGCACTCCACCGAGGGAGCAGTACTTC
TRBJ2-1,many,14,TRBV20-1,.,CSAIQDPWYNEQFF,TGCAGTGCTATACAGGACCCTTGGTACAATGAGCAGTTCTTC
TRBJ2-5,.,13,TRBV20-1,.,CSANDYFQETQYF,TGCAGTGCTAACGACTACTTTCAAGAGACCCAGTACTTC
TRBJ1-6,.,15,TRBV28,.,CASSLQFSYNSPLHF,TGTGCCAGCAGTTTACAGTTCTCCTATAATTCACCCCTCCACTTT
TRBJ2-5,few,15,TRBV12-3/TRBV12-4,TRBD2,CASSTGLAVQETQYF,TGTGCCAGCAGTACGGGACTAGCGGTTCAAGAGACCCAGTACTTC
TRBJ1-5,.,17,TRBV4-1,.,CASSLERAGDSNQPQHF,TGCGCCAGCAGCCTGGAAAGGGCAGGTGATAGCAATCAGCCCCAGCATTTT
TRBJ2-1,few,16,TRBV20-1,TRBD2,CSARDLDSGAYNEQFF,TGCAGTGCTAGAGATCTTGATAGCGGGGCTTACAATGAGCAGTTCTTC
TRBJ1-1,.,11,TRBV29-1,.,CSALGTSQAFF,TGCAGCGCCCTTGGGACTTCCCAAGCTTTCTTT
TRBJ1-2,.,14,TRBV7-9,TRBD1,CASSPTGQGSYYTF,TGTGCCAGCAGCCCCACCGGACAGGGATCGTACTACACCTTC
TRBJ2-1,.,15,TRBV3-1,.,CASSQVAGSYNEQFF,TGTGCCAGCAGCCAAGTGGCGGGTTCCTACAATGAGCAGTTCTTC
TRBJ2-7,few,13,TRBV2,.,CASSSRQLYEQYF,TGTGCCAGCAGTTCACGACAACTTTACGAGCAGTACTTC
TRBJ2-1,.,13,TRBV7-2,.,CASSLVDGNEQFF,TGTGCCAGCAGCTTAGTAGATGGGAATGAGCAGTTCTTC
TRBJ2-1,.,17,TRBV11-2,.,CASSLGRRGGGANEQFF,TGTGCCAGCAGCTTGGGTAGACGGGGCGGAGGGGCCAATGAGCAGTTCTTC
TRBJ2-3,few,16,TRBV9,TRBD2,CASSVGLAGATDTQYF,TGTGCCAGCAGCGTAGGACTAGCGGGGGCCACAGATACGCAGTATTTT
TRBJ2-3,few,14,TRBV2,.,CASSWQAGTDTQYF,TGTGCCAGCAGTTGGCAGGCCGGCACAGATACGCAGTATTTT
TRBJ2-5,many,13,TRBV12-3/TRBV12-4,.,CASSLMGEETQYF,TGTGCCAGCAGTTTGATGGGGGAAGAGACCCAGTACTTC
TRBJ2-7,few,14,TRBV12-3/TRBV12-4,TRBD2,CASSLGSGPYEQYF,TGTGCCAGCAGTTTAGGTAGCGGGCCCTACGAGCAGTACTTC
TRBJ2-3,.,16,TRBV4-2,.,CASSQNPGEFTDTQYF,TGTGCCAGCAGCCAGAACCCGGGGGAGTTCACAGATACGCAGTATTTT
TRBJ2-5,.,18,TRBV7-6,.,CASSLDSKKRRAQETQYF,TGTGCCAGCAGCTTAGATAGTAAAAAGAGGCGGGCCCAAGAGACCCAGTACTTC
TRBJ2-1,.,17,TRBV20-1,TRBD2,CSARASGTSAPYNEQFF,TGCAGTGCTAGAGCTAGCGGGACTAGCGCACCTTACAATGAGCAGTTCTTC
TRBJ2-4,.,15,TRBV5-1,TRBD1,CASSLETGSKNIQYF,TGCGCCAGCAGCCTAGAGACAGGGAGCAAAAACATTCAGTACTTC
TRBJ2-1,.,16,TRBV18,.,CASSPRRRSSYNEQFF,TGTGCCAGCTCACCACGGCGGCGCAGCTCCTACAATGAGCAGTTCTTC
TRBJ2-2,many,14,TRBV7-2,.,CASSPVAGTGELFF,TGTGCCAGCAGCCCCGTGGCGGGCACCGGGGAGCTGTTTTTT
TRBJ2-5,few,15,TRBV7-3,.,CASSPRGGSQETQYF,TGTGCCAGCAGCCCCAGGGGTGGGTCCCAAGAGACCCAGTACTTC
TRBJ2-1,few,14,TRBV6-5,.,CASSYSDPYNEQFF,TGTGCCAGCAGTTACTCGGACCCCTACAATGAGCAGTTCTTC
TRBJ2-5,.,17,TRBV27,TRBD2,CASSLQGLAGGWETQYF,TGTGCCAGCAGTCTTCAGGGGCTAGCGGGAGGATGGGAGACCCAGTACTTC
TRBJ2-2,.,15,TRBV27,.,CASGGRTANTGELFF,TGTGCCAGCGGGGGACGAACTGCGAACACCGGGGAGCTGTTTTTT
TRBJ2-3,.,12,TRBV28,.,CASRFGTDTQYF,TGTGCCAGCAGGTTCGGTACAGATACGCAGTATTTT
TRBJ2-1,few,11,TRBV20-1,TRBD2,CSASTGLAGFF,TGCAGTGCTAGTACTGGACTAGCGGGGTTCTTC
TRBJ2-7,few,15,TRBV28,TRBD2,CASRPVLAGGYEQYF,TGTGCCAGCAGACCGGTCCTAGCGGGAGGTTACGAGCAGTACTTC
TRBJ2-2,many,14,TRBV20-1,.,CSARDGVYTGELFF,TGCAGTGCTAGGGATGGAGTCTACACCGGGGAGCTGTTTTTT
TRBJ2-1,few,14,TRBV12-3/TRBV12-4,TRBD2,CASSFGLAGHEQFF,TGTGCCAGCAGTTTTGGACTAGCGGGGCATGAGCAGTTCTTC
TRBJ1-2,many,12,TRBV12-3/TRBV12-4,.,CASSFLRGGYTF,TGTGCCAGCAGTTTCTTAAGGGGCGGCTACACCTTC
TRBJ1-3,.,14,TRBV27,TRBD1,CASRTTGSGNTIYF,TGTGCCAGCAGAACGACAGGGTCGGGAAACACCATATATTTT
TRBJ2-3,few,16,TRBV7-2,.,CASSLGSATGRDTQYF,TGTGCCAGCAGCTTAGGCTCGGCCACCGGGAGAGATACGCAGTATTTT
TRBJ2-2,.,15,TRBV15,TRBD2,CATGGRAANTGELFF,TGTGCCACCGGCGGGAGGGCTGCGAACACCGGGGAGCTGTTTTTT
TRBJ2-2,few,15,TRBV5-1,.,CASSPLAPSTGELFF,TGCGCCAGCAGCCCACTAGCCCCTAGCACCGGGGAGCTGTTTTTT
TRBJ1-6,.,13,TRBV20-1,.,CSAMTGANSPLHF,TGCAGTGCTATGACAGGAGCTAATTCACCCCTCCACTTT
TRBJ2-2,many,17,TRBV5-1,TRBD1,CASSLPGTGLNTGELFF,TGCGCCAGCAGCTTACCCGGGACAGGGCTGAACACCGGGGAGCTGTTTTTT
TRBJ2-3,few,14,TRBV5-1,.,CASSPDRPTDTQYF,TGCGCCAGCAGCCCAGACAGACCGACAGATACGCAGTATTTT
TRBJ2-1,.,16,TRBV28,.,CASSFSLGGSYNEQFF,TGTGCCAGCAGTTTCTCCCTAGGTGGCTCCTACAATGAGCAGTTCTTC
TRBJ2-2,few,15,TRBV12-3/TRBV12-4,.,CASSLIPENTGELFF,TGTGCCAGCAGTTTGATCCCGGAGAACACCGGGGAGCTGTTTTTT
TRBJ1-2,.,14,TRBV12-3/TRBV12-4,.,CASSLGGSGGGYTF,TGTGCCAGCAGTTTAGGAGGGTCGGGCGGGGGCTACACCTTC
TRBJ1-1,.,17,TRBV19,TRBD1,CASSTLPRGQGFAEAFF,TGTGCCAGTAGTACCCTCCCTCGGGGACAGGGTTTCGCTGAAGCTTTCTTT
TRBJ2-3,.,15,TRBV11-2,.,CASSLALHGTDTQYF,TGTGCCAGCAGCTTAGCCCTACACGGCACAGATACGCAGTATTTT
TRBJ1-4,.,14,TRBV10-3,.,CAISQGPLEEKLFF,TGTGCCATCAGTCAGGGGCCCTTGGAGGAAAAACTGTTTTTT
TRBJ2-2,few,14,TRBV28,.,CATSGTPNTGELFF,TGTGCCACATCCGGGACTCCGAACACCGGGGAGCTGTTTTTT
TRBJ1-1,few,14,TRBV6-5,.,CASSSLATKSEAFF,TGTGCCAGCAGTTCCCTGGCCACAAAAAGCGAAGCTTTCTTT
TRBJ2-2,.,16,TRBV28,.,CASSLSGQAVTGELFF,TGTGCCAGCAGTTTATCGGGCCAAGCGGTAACCGGGGAGCTGTTTTTT
TRBJ2-7,.,14,TRBV15,.,CATSLGRESYEQYF,TGTGCCACCAGCCTGGGGCGAGAGTCCTACGAGCAGTACTTC
TRBJ1-5,.,16,TRBV7-2,TRBD1,CASSSSGQGVNQPQHF,TGTGCCAGCAGCTCCTCTGGACAGGGGGTTAATCAGCCCCAGCATTTT
TRBJ2-2,many,12,TRBV12-3/TRBV12-4,TRBD1,CATDRGVGELFF,TGTGCCACCGACAGGGGGGTCGGGGAGCTGTTTTTT
TRBJ2-1,few,14,TRBV10-3,.,CAISEREVYNEQFF,TGTGCCATCAGTGAGAGGGAGGTCTACAATGAGCAGTTCTTC